The 4 T cell receptor beta chains in this list originate from one sample, sequenced in a study of T cells after yellow fever vaccination. TCRdb re-called the 5' RACE reads with MiXCR, one entry per CDR3 protein. The table includes some 68,000 distinct CDR3 sequences, approximately 7% detected once. The source material was CD8+ T cells sorted from PBMCs, sampled about 41 days after the first yellow fever vaccination. These receptors were taken from a man between 18 and 35 years old who received the YFV17D yellow fever vaccine.

This clonotype was detected ten times or more. The chain uses TRBV12-3 or TRBV12-4 and TRBJ2-5; unclear D gene. Deletions cut 5 bases from V and 3 bases from J, with 7 bases between. CDR3 length equals 12 residues. The DNA for the CDR3 is TGTGCCAGCAGTGGAACAGAAGAGACCCAGTACTTC. Translation gives CASSGTEETQYF.

This clonotype occurred many times. CDR3 nucleotides: TGCGCCAGCAGCCATGACAGTTTGCCCGGGGAGCTGTTTTTT. It translates to CASSHDSLPGELFF. The chain is built from TRBV4-3 and TRBJ2-2; tentative D call: TRBD1 (5 bases). V shed 3 bases and J shed 6 bases, with 11 bases lying between them. This CDR3 is 14 amino acids long. Germline-derived CDR1 and CDR2 are LGHNA and YSLEER.

The gene calls are TRBV5-4 and TRBJ2-3; D may be TRBD2 (5 bases). Trimming pared 5 bases from V and 2 bases from J, leaving 12 bases between. The CDR3 spans 14 residues. CDR1 SGHNT and CDR2 YYREEE come from the germline V gene (reference sequence). CDR3 in amino acids: CASRREGLTDTQYF. CDR3 coding DNA: TGTGCCAGCAGACGGGAAGGACTCACAGATACGCAGTATTTT.

This clonotype has just a few counts. The chain links TRBV13 to TRBJ2-1; D tentatively reads TRBD1 or TRBD2 (5 bases each). The CDR3 has 17 amino acids. Germline-derived CDR1 and CDR2 are PRHDT and FYEKMQ (reference sequence). The germline V and J ends were trimmed by 5 bases and 4 bases, with 21 bases remaining between them. The CDR3 here is CASSGRTGTLPYNEQFF. CDR3 nucleotide sequence: TGTGCCAGCAGCGGGCGAACCGGGACCCTGCCTTACAATGAGCAGTTCTTC.